The entry below describes one T cell receptor beta chain. What it recognizes is unknown. Included in the TCR beta cDNA libraries were unique molecular identifiers. T cells, roughly 0.95 to 10 million of them, yielded around 460,000 cDNA molecules. TCRdb analysed the PCR reads with MiXCR anew, one entry per CDR3 protein. The table shows around 400,000 distinct CDR3 sequences, with approximately 37% occurring only once. The ends lost 7 bases at V and 6 bases at J; junction bases unmatched: 8. This CDR3 is 14 amino acids long. Germline V CDR1 and CDR2: MNHNS, SASEGT. The source of the sample is a study of post-analysis software for immune sequencing data. Whole-study context: Relapsing-remitting, secondary progressive and progressive-relapsing forms made up the multiple sclerosis disease courses. Study-level points and caveats: Controls had significantly higher normalized Chao1 diversity than multiple sclerosis patients. Four or five TRBV segments (TRBV5-6, TRBV5-1 and TRBV20-1 among them) occurred more frequently in patients than in controls. Strong co-clustering by F measure was seen for same-batch samples.

The chain employs TRBV6-1 and TRBJ1-5, with 8 bases that match TRBD1. This receptor was obtained from a girl aged 2 to 10 with multiple sclerosis. The sequenced sample consisted of blood. CDR3 amino acids: CASTGTGTFQPQHF. The CDR3 region has the DNA TGTGCCAGCACCGGGACAGGAACCTTTCAGCCCCAGCATTTT.